One and the same sample provided the 29 T cell receptor delta chains below, sequenced in a study of gamma delta lymphoproliferative disorders and STAT genes. TCRdb re-called the multiplex PCR reads through CATT. This sample has 3,000 to 3,500 delta-chain clones, with more than 0.95% found just once. Genomic DNA from isolated PBMCs served as the sequencing template. Sequencing was performed on blood. The source of these receptors is a human donor in good health.

A note on this clone: This likely stems from a read error, as it lies one base from a far larger clone. Additional DNA sequences in this sample encode the identical CDR3. The chain uses TRDV2 and TRDJ1, with TRDD3 identical over 10 bases. CDR3 length: 14 residues. Germline loops: CDR1 GEAIGNYY, CDR2 EKD. CDR3 coding DNA: TGTGCCTGCGACAGCTGGGGGATAAGCGATAAACTCATCTTT. Its protein is CACDSWGISDKLIF.

The table lists this clone with a few counts. TCRdb pairs this DNA with a much larger clone's protein that differs at residue 5, likely a read error; the protein shown was translated from the DNA. V usage is TRDV2 and J usage is TRDJ2, with 7 bases matching TRDD3. Per germline, CDR1 GEAIGNYY and CDR2 EKD. Trimming took 3 bases from V and 5 from J; bases not matched to a gene: 5. CDR3 length: 14 amino acids. In nucleotides, the CDR3 is TGTGCCTGTGACGCCTGGGGGGCCACAGCACAACTCTTCTTT. Its translation: CACDAWGATAQLFF.

This clone was recorded a few times. TCRdb's listed protein matches a much larger clone and diverges from this DNA's translation at residue 11, likely through a read error; the protein shown comes from the DNA. The V call is TRDV2, the J call TRDJ1, with TRDD3 matching over 8 bases. This CDR3 spans 19 amino acids. V lost 3 bases, J lost 0 bases, and 17 bases stayed unmatched. In germline, CDR1 is GEAIGNYY, CDR2 EKD. CDR3 sequence: CACDPLSVLGGMDTDKLIF. The CDR3, as DNA: TGTGCCTGTGACCCCCTCTCCGTACTGGGGGGTATGGACACCGATAAACTCATCTTT.

The sample holds a few counts of this clone. The protein recorded in TCRdb matches a much larger clone and deviates from this DNA's translation at residue 12, suggesting a read error; the protein here is obtained by translating the DNA. V is TRDV2 and J is TRDJ1; 9 bases agree with TRDD3. V was pared by 3 bases and J by 4 bases, with 14 bases of the junction left unmatched. CDR3 length: 17 amino acids. Germline loops: CDR1 GEAIGNYY, CDR2 EKD. The CDR3 nucleotides are TGTGCCTGTGACGCCCTTAGTACTGGGGGACACATCGATAAACTCATCTTT. Translating gives CACDALSTGGHIDKLIF.

The table lists this clone with a few counts. It differs at one base from a far larger clone, so likely a read error. The same CDR3 also results from other DNA sequences found in this sample. The chain carries TRDV2 and TRDJ3; TRDD3 aligns across 10 bases. The germline CDR1 and CDR2 sequences are GEAIGNYY and EKD. This CDR3 contains 17 residues. The CDR3 coding sequence is TGTGCCTGTGACAATACTGGGGGATCCTGGGACACCCGACAAATGTTTTTC. It encodes CACDNTGGSWDTRQMFF.

This clone was observed a handful of times. TCRdb's entry gives the protein of a much larger clone, which mismatches this DNA's translation at residue 13, likely from a read error; the protein reported here is translated from the DNA. The chain has TRDV2 and TRDJ1; 12 bases are a match to TRDD3. The germline V gene encodes CDR1 GEAIGNYY and CDR2 EKD. V shed 3 bases, J shed 2 bases, and the junction held 18 bases outside the gene matches. The CDR3 is made up of 20 amino acids. CDR3 in amino acids: CACDDSFRTGGYTGTDKLIF. Written as DNA, the CDR3 is TGTGCCTGTGACGACTCTTTCCGTACTGGGGGATACACGGGAACCGATAAACTCATCTTT.

In its sample, this clone was seen a few times. This is likely an artifact of a read error, given a far larger clone one base away. The V call is TRDV2, the J call TRDJ1, with 13 positions matching TRDD3. CDR3 length equals 22 residues. Per germline, CDR1 GEAIGNYY and CDR2 EKD. V lost 3 bases to trimming and J lost 2 bases; unmatched junction nucleotides: 23. The DNA for the CDR3 is TGTGCCTGTGACCCCGTGACTGGGGGATACGCGGGACGTTCCAAATCGACCGATAAACTCATCTTT. It encodes CACDPVTGGYAGRSKSTDKLIF.

Concerning this clone: A far bigger clonotype differs at one base, so this is likely a read error. The genes are TRDV2 and TRDJ1; TRDD3 matches at 12 bases. The junction had 31 bases not matched to a gene; V was cut back by 0 bases and J by 3 bases. The CDR3 runs to 25 residues. The germline V gene has CDR1 GEAIGNYY and CDR2 EKD. CDR3: CACDTVSTLPWILGDTVATPDKLIF. The CDR3 DNA follows: TGTGCCTGTGACACCGTATCTACCCTTCCTTGGATACTGGGGGATACAGTTGCTACTCCCGATAAACTCATCTTT.

For this clone: TCRdb's entry gives the protein of a much larger clone, which mismatches this DNA's translation at residue 9, likely from a read error; the protein reported here is translated from the DNA. The gene calls are TRDV2 and TRDJ3; TRDD3 aligns across 8 bases. This CDR3 has 20 residues. The V and J ends lost 3 bases and 0 bases, in that order; junction bases with no gene match: 12. Germline V gene data show CDR1 as GEAIGNYY and CDR2 as EKD. This CDR3 reads CACDPVLGGAYSWDTRQMFF. The CDR3 DNA follows: TGTGCCTGTGACCCTGTACTGGGGGGAGCCTACTCCTGGGACACCCGACAGATGTTTTTC.

In regard to this clone: A far larger clone is one nucleotide away, so this likely arose from a read error. The identical CDR3 is also encoded by other nucleotide sequences in the sample. The chain has TRDV2 and TRDJ1, with 8 bases identical to TRDD3. V was pared by 4 bases and J by 3 bases, with 15 bases of the junction left unmatched. The germline gives CDR1 GEAIGNYY, CDR2 EKD. The CDR3 is made up of 17 amino acids. The CDR3 DNA reads TGTGCCTGTGATGCGTTACATCTGACTGGGGGCCCCGATAAACTCATCTTT. Translated: CACDALHLTGGPDKLIF.

This clone was found a few times. This DNA's translation differs at residue 13 from TCRdb's protein, which comes from a much larger clone; a read error is likely, and the protein shown is translated from the DNA. CDR3 in DNA: TGTGCTCTTGGGGAACTTCTACGTGGCCCACAGACCGCTAAACTCATCTTT. Translation: CALGELLRGPQTAKLIF. This chain links TRDV1 with TRDJ1; D call uncertain. Germline V gives CDR1 TSWWSYY, CDR2 QGS. CDR3 length: 17 residues.

There are a few counts of this clone. One base separates it from a far larger clone, so it is likely a read error. Different DNA sequences within this sample yield the same CDR3. This sequence joins TRDV2 and TRDJ3; 9 bases match TRDD3. The germline gives CDR1 GEAIGNYY, CDR2 EKD. There are 17 residues in the CDR3. CDR3 nucleotide sequence: TGTGCCTGCGACAATACTGGGGGATCCTGGGACACCCGACAGATGTTTTTC. Protein sequence: CACDNTGGSWDTRQMFF.

This clone was seen a few times. TCRdb lists the protein of a much larger clone for this DNA, which differs at residue 13, so this is likely a read error; the protein given here is translated from the DNA itself. This CDR3 reads CACDTVGDIHNTNKLIF. The CDR3 coding sequence is TGTGCCTGTGACACCGTGGGGGATATACATAACACCAATAAACTCATCTTT. This chain joins TRDV2 and TRDJ1, with 9 bases that match TRDD3. The CDR3 extends over 17 amino acids. The germline V gene has CDR1 GEAIGNYY and CDR2 EKD.

This clone was seen only a few times. This likely reflects a read error, since a far larger clone is one base away. The same CDR3 is also encoded by other DNA sequences in this sample. The CDR3 DNA reads as TGTGCCTGTGACGAGATATCGGGGGTTTACACCGATAAACTCATCTTT. Its translation is CACDEISGVYTDKLIF. The chain has TRDV2 and TRDJ1, with D possibly matching TRDD3 (5 bases). The germline V gene encodes CDR1 GEAIGNYY and CDR2 EKD. Trimming pared 3 bases from V and 0 bases from J, leaving 16 bases between. This CDR3 has 16 residues.

Points on this clone: TCRdb assigns this DNA the protein of a much larger clone, which departs from its translation at residue 11; this likely reflects a read error, and the protein shown comes from translating the DNA. The chain links TRAV29/DV5 to TRDJ1, with a possible D match to TRDD3 (6 bases). The germline V gene has CDR1 NSMFDY and CDR2 ISSIKDK. The CDR3 is 15 amino acids. CDR3 protein: CAASILGSHTNKLIF. The CDR3 region has the DNA TGTGCAGCAAGCATTCTGGGGTCCCACACCAATAAACTCATCTTT.

To note about this clone: A far larger clone is one nucleotide away, so this likely arose from a read error. The chain employs TRDV2 and TRDJ1; 10 nucleotides line up with TRDD3. This CDR3 comprises 23 residues. CDR1 and CDR2 from the germline V gene are GEAIGNYY and EKD. DNA for the CDR3: TGTGCCTGTGACACCGTAAACCCTACTATGGGAACTGGGGGATCACGGTACACCGATGAACTCATCTTT. It specifies CACDTVNPTMGTGGSRYTDELIF.

As to this clone: TCRdb has a much larger clone's protein, which differs at residue 14 from the translation of this DNA, likely because of a read error; what is shown is the protein translated from the DNA. J is TRDJ3 and V is TRDV2, with D perhaps TRDD3 (6 bases). This CDR3 is built from 18 residues. Germline V gene sequence: CDR1 GEAIGNYY, CDR2 EKD. The CDR3 DNA reads as TGTGCCTGTGACCCCGCGGGGGGAAGGTCCTGGGACACCCTACAGATGTTTTTC. Protein: CACDPAGGRSWDTLQMFF.

V is TRDV2 and J is TRDJ3; 11 bases map to TRDD3. J was trimmed by 0 bases and V by 3 bases; bases with no gene match: 6. Germline V gene lookup returns CDR1 GEAIGNYY and CDR2 EKD. CDR3 length equals 19 residues. The CDR3 nucleotides are TGTGCCTGTGACGCTTTACTGGGGGATAGCTCCTGGGACACCCGACAGATGTTTTTC. Protein: CACDALLGDSSWDTRQMFF.

This clone has only a few counts. The protein TCRdb lists belongs to a much larger clone and differs from this DNA's translation at residue 14, which points to a read error; the protein shown is made from the DNA. This chain connects TRDV2 to TRDJ1; 12 nucleotides line up with TRDD3. CDR1 is GEAIGNYY and CDR2 is EKD in the germline V gene. The CDR3 runs 17 residues. In DNA, the CDR3 is TGTGCCTGTGACACCGTTTCCTCTGGGGGATACGCCGATGAACTCATCTTT. This encodes CACDTVSSGGYADELIF.

Worth noting for this clone: The TCRdb record carries a much larger clone's protein, which differs from this DNA's translation at residue 11; a read error is the likely cause, and the protein listed here is the DNA translation. V and J are TRDV2 and TRDJ3; 11 nucleotides line up with TRDD3. CDR1 and CDR2 (germline): GEAIGNYY, EKD. This CDR3 has 18 amino acids. CDR3 in amino acids: CACDTGGYGSRDTRQMFF. The CDR3 nucleotides are TGTGCCTGTGACACTGGGGGATACGGCTCCCGGGACACCCGACAGATGTTTTTC.

This clone was detected a few times. One base separates it from a far larger clone, so it is likely a read error. In the same sample, other DNA sequences code for this CDR3. This rearrangement joins TRDV1 to TRDJ1; 13 bases line up with TRDD3. The CDR3 sequence is 23 residues long. Germline CDR1 TSWWSYY, CDR2 QGS. DNA of the CDR3: TGTGCCCCGGGGCCTACGGCGTCTTACTGGGGGATACGCAAGATTGGGTACACCGATAAACTCATCTTT. Amino acids: CAPGPTASYWGIRKIGYTDKLIF.

Concerning this clone itself: The likely explanation is a read error, given a far larger clone one base away. Other DNA variants within this sample encode the same CDR3. The genes are TRDV2 and TRDJ1, with 12 bases identical to TRDD3. Germline V gives CDR1 GEAIGNYY, CDR2 EKD. The CDR3 extends over 17 amino acids. V gave up 4 bases and J gave up 3 bases; unmatched junction bases: 11. Here the CDR3 DNA reads TGTGCCTGTGATACCGTTTCCTCTGGGGGATACGCCGATAAACTCATCTTT. It codes for CACDTVSSGGYADKLIF.

A few counts support this clone. This likely stems from a read error, as it lies one base from a far larger clone. The same CDR3 is also encoded by other DNA sequences in this sample. The chain recombines TRDV2 with TRDJ3; 12 positions match TRDD3. Per the germline V gene, CDR1 is GEAIGNYY and CDR2 is EKD. This CDR3 is built from 20 residues. This chain's CDR3 is CACDANWGILGSWDTRQMFF. The CDR3 nucleotides read TGTGCCTGTGATGCCAACTGGGGGATACTGGGCTCCTGGGACACCCGGCAGATGTTTTTC.

This clone was counted a few times. The protein given by TCRdb reflects a much larger clone and differs at residue 4 from this DNA's translation, likely from a read error; the protein shown is the DNA's translation. CDR3: CACGTVVGRILHTDKLIF. CDR3 nucleotide sequence: TGTGCCTGTGGCACCGTAGTCGGTCGGATACTACACACCGATAAACTCATCTTT. J is TRDJ1 and V is TRDV2, with a tentative D call TRDD3 (6 bases). The germline gives CDR1 GEAIGNYY, CDR2 EKD. CDR3 length equals 18 residues.

Concerning this clone: With only one base between it and a far larger clone, this is likely a read error. The chain uses TRDV2 and TRDJ1; 11 bases line up with TRDD3. The CDR3 loop spans 19 amino acids. The germline V gene has CDR1 GEAIGNYY and CDR2 EKD. CDR3 residues: CACGTVSGGYAGSTDKLIF. The CDR3 DNA reads TGTGCCTGTGGCACCGTCAGTGGGGGATACGCAGGTTCCACCGATAAACTCATCTTT.

This clone was counted between two and nine times. TCRdb's protein for this DNA is that of a much larger clone and differs from the translation at residue 8, likely a read error; the protein shown is the DNA translation. DNA of the CDR3: TGTGCCTGTGACACCTTAGTGTGCCTGAGCTCATACACCGATAAACTCATCTTT. Translating gives CACDTLVCLSSYTDKLIF. The chain couples TRDV2 to TRDJ1, with D unresolved. The germline V gene has CDR1 GEAIGNYY and CDR2 EKD. V lost 0 bases, J lost 0 bases, and 19 bases lay in between. The CDR3 has 18 amino acids.

About this clone itself: A far bigger clonotype differs at one base, so this is likely a read error. The chain employs TRDV2 and TRDJ3; TRDD3 matches at 13 bases. The CDR3 covers 22 residues. CDR1 and CDR2 from the germline V gene are GEAIGNYY and EKD. The ends lost 0 bases at V and 3 bases at J; junction bases unmatched: 13. The CDR3 is CACDTLLGDTRGTFWDTRQMFF. The CDR3 DNA is TGTGCCTGTGACACCTTACTGGGGGATACGCGAGGGACTTTCTGGGACACCCGACAGATGTTTTTC.

As to this clone: The amino acid sequence in TCRdb belongs to a much larger clone and departs from this DNA's translation at residue 8, likely a sequencing read error; the sequence shown is translated from the DNA. The chain joins TRDV2 to TRDJ1; TRDD3 agrees at 12 bases. With 0 bases clipped from V and 12 bases from J, the junction kept 16 bases outside the gene matches. The germline V gene encodes CDR1 GEAIGNYY and CDR2 EKD. The CDR3 loop spans 17 amino acids. In nucleotides, the CDR3 is TGTGCCTGTGACACCGTCGCGCACTGGGGGATACCGACAGGGGTCATCTTT. Translated, it gives CACDTVAHWGIPTGVIF.

For this clone: TCRdb attributes to this sequence the protein of a much larger clone, which differs from the DNA translation at residue 5; a read error is likely, and the protein displayed is translated from the DNA. The CDR3: CACDLLGDSSWDTRQMFF. In nucleotides, the CDR3 is TGTGCCTGTGACCTACTGGGGGATAGCTCCTGGGACACCCGACAGATGTTTTTC. The chain uses TRDV2 and TRDJ3; 11 bases are shared with TRDD3. The CDR3 runs to 18 residues. CDR1 is GEAIGNYY, CDR2 EKD, per germline. The V segment lost 3 bases and the J segment 0 bases; nucleotides outside the gene matches: 3.